This section outlines one T cell receptor beta chain sequence together with its context. Sequence at one end of the junction differs from germline and may be a read error. CDR1 and CDR2 (germline): SNHLY, FYNNEI. The CDR3 contains 15 residues. This sample was taken from a study of molecular identifiers for immune sequencing clone quantification. One entry per CDR3 protein, called by TCRdb with MiXCR from the PCR reads. The sample comprises hundreds of thousands of distinct CDR3 sequences, roughly 25% of which are singletons, and 0.78% rests with the top ten. This receptor was taken from a human donor in good health. Some libraries in this study had Jurkat cell RNA spiked in. The chain carries TRBV2 and TRBJ1-1; D ambiguous. Sequenced: naive CD8+ T cells from blood, with Jurkat cell RNA spiked in. Stated subset: FACS-sorted CD8+CD4-CCR7+CD45RA+ naive T cells. The CDR3 DNA reads TGTGCCAGCAGTGAAATGGGAAAGGGAAGCACTGAAACTTTCTTT. Translating it yields CASSEMGKGSTETFF.